The entry below gives a single T cell receptor (beta chain) sequence along with its context. This sample was included in a study of shared clonotypes between healthy human individuals. The repertoire was sequenced with immunoSEQ multiplex PCR; TCRdb's copy has only in-frame clones and lacks some. The profile shows about 2.4 million clones, more than 80% of them singletons. Sequenced material: naive CD4+ T cells sorted from blood. Subset noted: CD45RA+ positively selected. The sequence was obtained from a young man in good health.

The CDR3 bases are TGTGCCAGCAGCCACGACAGGAACTCCTACGAGCAGTACTTC. It encodes CASSHDRNSYEQYF. The V call is TRBV7-9, the J call TRBJ2-7; possible D gene TRBD1, 6 bases. The germline CDR1 and CDR2 sequences are SEHNR and FQNEAQ (reference sequence). The CDR3 runs 14 residues. Trimming removed 5 bases at V and 0 bases at J, with 11 bases between.